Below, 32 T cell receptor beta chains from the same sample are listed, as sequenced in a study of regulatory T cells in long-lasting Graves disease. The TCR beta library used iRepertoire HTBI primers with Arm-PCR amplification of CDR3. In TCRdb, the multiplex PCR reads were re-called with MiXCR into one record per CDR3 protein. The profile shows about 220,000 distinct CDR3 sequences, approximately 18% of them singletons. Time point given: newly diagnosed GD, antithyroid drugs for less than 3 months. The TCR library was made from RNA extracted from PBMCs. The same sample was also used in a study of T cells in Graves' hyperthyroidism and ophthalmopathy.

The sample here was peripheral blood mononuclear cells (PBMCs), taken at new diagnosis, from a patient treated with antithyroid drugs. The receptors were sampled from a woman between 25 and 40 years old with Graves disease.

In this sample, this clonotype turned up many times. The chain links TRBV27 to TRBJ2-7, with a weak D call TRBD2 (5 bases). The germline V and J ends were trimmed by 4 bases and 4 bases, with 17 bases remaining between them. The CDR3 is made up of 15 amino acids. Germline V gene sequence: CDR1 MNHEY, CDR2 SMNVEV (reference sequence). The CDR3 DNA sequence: TGTGCCAGCAGTTCCTACCGAGGGATGGGGTACGAGCAGTACTTC. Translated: CASSSYRGMGYEQYF.

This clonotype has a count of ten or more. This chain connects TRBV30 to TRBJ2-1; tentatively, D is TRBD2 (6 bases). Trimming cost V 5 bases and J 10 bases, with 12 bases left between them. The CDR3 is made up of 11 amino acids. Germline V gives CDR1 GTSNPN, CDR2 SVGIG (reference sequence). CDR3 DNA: TGTGCCTGGGGGGGGACGAGGGAGCAGTTCTTC. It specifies CAWGGTREQFF. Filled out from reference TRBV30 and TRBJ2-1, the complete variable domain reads SQTIHQWPATLVQPVGSPLSLECTVEGTSNPNLYWYRQAAGRGLQLLFYSVGIGQISSEVPQNLSASRPQDRQFILSSKKLLLSDSGFYLCAWGGTREQFFGPGTRLTVL.

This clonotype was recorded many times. Here the CDR3 reads CASSLWTSGGHEQYF. CDR3 in DNA: TGCGCCAGCAGCTTGTGGACTAGCGGGGGCCACGAGCAGTACTTC. The rearrangement links TRBV5-1 to TRBJ2-7; TRBD2 matches 13 bases. The CDR3 length is 15 residues. V gave up 1 base and J gave up 5 bases; unmatched junction bases: 3. The germline gives CDR1 SGHRS, CDR2 YFSETQ.

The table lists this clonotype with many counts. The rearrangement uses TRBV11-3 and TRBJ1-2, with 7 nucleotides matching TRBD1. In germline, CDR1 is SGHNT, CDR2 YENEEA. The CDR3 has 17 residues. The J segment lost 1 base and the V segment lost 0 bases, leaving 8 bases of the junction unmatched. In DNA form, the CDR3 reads TGTGCCAGCAGCTTAGAGAGGGGACAGAACTTTAACTATGGCTACACCTTC. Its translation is CASSLERGQNFNYGYTF.

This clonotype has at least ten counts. CDR3 in amino acids: CASSILLGGEGYTF. In DNA form, the CDR3 reads TGTGCCAGCAGCATCCTCCTAGGGGGAGAAGGCTACACCTTC. The chain combines TRBV28 with TRBJ1-2; the D gene is possibly TRBD1 (6 bases). This CDR3 has 14 residues. Trimming removed 6 bases at V and 8 bases at J, with 19 bases between. Germline V gene sequence: CDR1 MDHEN, CDR2 SYDVKM.

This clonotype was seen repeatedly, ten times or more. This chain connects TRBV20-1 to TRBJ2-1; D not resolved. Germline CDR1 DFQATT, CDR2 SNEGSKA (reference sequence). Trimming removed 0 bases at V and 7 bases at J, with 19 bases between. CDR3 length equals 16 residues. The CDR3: CSARDSERWGGNEQFF. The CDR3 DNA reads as TGCAGTGCTAGAGATTCAGAGAGGTGGGGTGGAAATGAGCAGTTCTTC.

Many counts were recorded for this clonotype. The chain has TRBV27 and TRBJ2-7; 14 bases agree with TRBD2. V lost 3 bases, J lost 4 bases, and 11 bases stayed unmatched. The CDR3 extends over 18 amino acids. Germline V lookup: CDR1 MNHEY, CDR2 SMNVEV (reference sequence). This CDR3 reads CASSFSSQGLAGDYEQYF. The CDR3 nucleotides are TGTGCCAGCAGTTTTTCCTCACAGGGACTAGCGGGAGATTACGAGCAGTACTTC.

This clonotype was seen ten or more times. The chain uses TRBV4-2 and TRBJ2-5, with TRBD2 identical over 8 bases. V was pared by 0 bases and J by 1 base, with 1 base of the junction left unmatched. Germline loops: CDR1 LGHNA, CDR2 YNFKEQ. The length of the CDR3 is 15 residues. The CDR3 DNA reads TGTGCCAGCAGCCAAGATCGGGGGGGCCAAGAGACCCAGTACTTC. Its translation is CASSQDRGGQETQYF.

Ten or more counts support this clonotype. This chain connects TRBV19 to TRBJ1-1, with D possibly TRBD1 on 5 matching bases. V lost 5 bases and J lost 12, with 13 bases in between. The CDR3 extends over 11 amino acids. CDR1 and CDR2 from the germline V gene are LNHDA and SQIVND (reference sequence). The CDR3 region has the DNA TGTGCCAGTAGTGTCGGGACGAGGACTTTCTTT. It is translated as CASSVGTRTFF.

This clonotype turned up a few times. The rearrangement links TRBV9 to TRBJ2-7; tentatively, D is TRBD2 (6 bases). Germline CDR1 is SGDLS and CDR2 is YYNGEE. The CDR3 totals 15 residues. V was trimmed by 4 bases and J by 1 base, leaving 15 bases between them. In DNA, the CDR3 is TGTGCCAGCAGCATAGGGAGGATTCCTTCCTACGAGCAGTACTTC. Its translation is CASSIGRIPSYEQYF.

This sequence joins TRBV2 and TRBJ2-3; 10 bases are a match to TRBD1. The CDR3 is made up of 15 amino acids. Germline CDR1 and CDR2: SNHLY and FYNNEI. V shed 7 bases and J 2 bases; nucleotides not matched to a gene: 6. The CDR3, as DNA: TGTGCCAGCAAGAAGGGACAGGGGCACACAGATACGCAGTATTTT. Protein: CASKKGQGHTDTQYF.

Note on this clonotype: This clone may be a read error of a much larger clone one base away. CDR3 nucleotides: TGTGCCAGTGGTATGGGAGTAGCGGGAAAAAATGAGCAGTTCTTC. This translates into CASGMGVAGKNEQFF. The chain joins TRBV19 to TRBJ2-1; TRBD2 aligns across 8 bases. Per the germline V gene, CDR1 is LNHDA and CDR2 is SQIVND (reference sequence). This CDR3 region has 15 residues.

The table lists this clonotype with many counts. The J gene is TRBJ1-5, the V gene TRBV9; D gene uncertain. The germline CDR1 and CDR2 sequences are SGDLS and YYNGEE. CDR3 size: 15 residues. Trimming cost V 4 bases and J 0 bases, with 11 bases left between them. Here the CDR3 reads CASSPRADSNQPQHF. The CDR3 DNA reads TGTGCCAGCAGCCCCCGTGCGGATAGCAATCAGCCCCAGCATTTT.

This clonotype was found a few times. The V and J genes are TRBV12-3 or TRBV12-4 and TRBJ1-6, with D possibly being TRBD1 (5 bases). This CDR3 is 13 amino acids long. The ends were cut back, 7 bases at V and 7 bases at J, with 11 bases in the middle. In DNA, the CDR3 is TGTGCCAGCAAGAGGGGTTCCAATTCACCCCTCCACTTT. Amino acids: CASKRGSNSPLHF.

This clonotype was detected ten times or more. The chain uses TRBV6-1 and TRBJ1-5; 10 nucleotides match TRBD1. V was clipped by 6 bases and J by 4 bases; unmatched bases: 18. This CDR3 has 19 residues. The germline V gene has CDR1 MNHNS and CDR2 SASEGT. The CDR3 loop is CASSPRDRGVRRRNQPQHF. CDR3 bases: TGTGCCAGCAGCCCCAGGGACAGGGGCGTCCGGAGAAGGAATCAGCCCCAGCATTTT.

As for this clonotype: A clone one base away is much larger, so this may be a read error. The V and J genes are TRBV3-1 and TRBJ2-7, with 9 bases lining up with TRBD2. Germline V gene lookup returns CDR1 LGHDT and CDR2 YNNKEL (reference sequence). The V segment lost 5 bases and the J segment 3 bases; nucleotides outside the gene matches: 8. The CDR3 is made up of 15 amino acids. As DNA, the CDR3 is TGTGCCAGCAGCTATGCCGGGACTAGCTTCTACGAGCAGTACTTC. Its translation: CASSYAGTSFYEQYF.

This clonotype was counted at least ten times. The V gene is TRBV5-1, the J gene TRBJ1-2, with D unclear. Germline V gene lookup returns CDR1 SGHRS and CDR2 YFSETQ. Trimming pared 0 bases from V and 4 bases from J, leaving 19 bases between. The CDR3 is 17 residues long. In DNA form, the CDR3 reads TGCGCCAGCAGCTTGGCCATTGGGTCTGGGATCGGCTATGGCTACACCTTC. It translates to CASSLAIGSGIGYGYTF. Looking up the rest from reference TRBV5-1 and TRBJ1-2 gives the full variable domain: KAGVTQTPRYLIKTRGQQVTLSCSPISGHRSVSWYQQTPGQGLQFLFEYFSETQRNKGNFPGRFSGRQFSNSRSEMNVSTLELGDSALYLCASSLAIGSGIGYGYTFGSGTRLTVV.

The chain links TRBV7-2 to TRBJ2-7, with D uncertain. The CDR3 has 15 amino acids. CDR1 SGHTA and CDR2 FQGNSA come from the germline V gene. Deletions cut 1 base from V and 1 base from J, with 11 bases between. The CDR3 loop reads CASSLGNSRSYEQYF. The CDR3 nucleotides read TGTGCCAGCAGCTTAGGGAACTCAAGGTCCTACGAGCAGTACTTC.

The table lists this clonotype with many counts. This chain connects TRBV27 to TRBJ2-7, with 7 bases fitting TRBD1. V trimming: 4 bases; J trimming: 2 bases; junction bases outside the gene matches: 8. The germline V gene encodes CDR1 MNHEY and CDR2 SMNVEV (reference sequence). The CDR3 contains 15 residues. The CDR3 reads CASSSDRDRTYEQYF. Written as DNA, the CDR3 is TGTGCCAGCAGTTCTGATCGGGACAGAACCTACGAGCAGTACTTC.

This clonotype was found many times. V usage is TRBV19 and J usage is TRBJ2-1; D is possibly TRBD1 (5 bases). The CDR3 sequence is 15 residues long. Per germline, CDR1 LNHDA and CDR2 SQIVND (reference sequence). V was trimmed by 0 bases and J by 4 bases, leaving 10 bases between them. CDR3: CASSIEGAGYNEQFF. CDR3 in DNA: TGTGCCAGTAGTATAGAAGGGGCCGGTTACAATGAGCAGTTCTTC.

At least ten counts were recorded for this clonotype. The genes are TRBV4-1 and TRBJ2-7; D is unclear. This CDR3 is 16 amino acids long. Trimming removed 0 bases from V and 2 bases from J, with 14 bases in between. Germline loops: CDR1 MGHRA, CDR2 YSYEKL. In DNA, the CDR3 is TGCGCCAGCAGCCAAGATTCCGGAAGGAGTCCCTACGAGCAGTACTTC. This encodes CASSQDSGRSPYEQYF.

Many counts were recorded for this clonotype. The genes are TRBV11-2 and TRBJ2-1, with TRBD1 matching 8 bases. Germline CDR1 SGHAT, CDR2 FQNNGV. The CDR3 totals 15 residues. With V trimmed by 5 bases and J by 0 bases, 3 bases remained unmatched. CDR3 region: CASSRTGSSYNEQFF. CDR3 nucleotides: TGTGCCAGCAGCCGGACAGGGAGCTCCTACAATGAGCAGTTCTTC.

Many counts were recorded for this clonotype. CDR3 DNA sequence: TGCAGCGTTGAAAACAGGGGATATGGCTACACCTTC. Its protein is CSVENRGYGYTF. The chain recombines TRBV29-1 with TRBJ1-2; 7 bases agree with TRBD1. CDR1 is SQVTM, CDR2 ANQGSEA, per germline. This CDR3 has 12 amino acids. The V and J ends lost 2 bases and 5 bases, in that order; junction bases with no gene match: 2. The whole variable domain, remainder taken from reference TRBV29-1 and TRBJ1-2, is SAVISQKPSRDICQRGTSLTIQCQVDSQVTMMFWYRQQPGQSLTLIATANQGSEATYESGFVIDKFPISRPNLTFSTLTVSNMSPEDSSIYLCSVENRGYGYTFGSGTRLTVV.

The CDR3 nucleotides read TGTGCCAGCAGACGCCTTAGAGAGGGCGCGATTTCTGGCTACACCTTC. Its translation: CASRRLREGAISGYTF. This chain joins TRBV6-1 and TRBJ1-2; unclear D gene. This CDR3 contains 16 residues. Germline CDR1 is MNHNS and CDR2 is SASEGT. Trimming shortened V by 6 bases and J by 7 bases, and 24 bases separated the two germline ends.

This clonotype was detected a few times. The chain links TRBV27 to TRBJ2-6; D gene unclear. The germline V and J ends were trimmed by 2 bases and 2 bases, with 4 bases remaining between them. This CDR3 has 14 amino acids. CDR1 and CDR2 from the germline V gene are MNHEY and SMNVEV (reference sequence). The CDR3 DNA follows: TGTGCCAGCAGTTTAGAAACTGGGGCCAACGTCCTGACTTTC. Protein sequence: CASSLETGANVLTF.

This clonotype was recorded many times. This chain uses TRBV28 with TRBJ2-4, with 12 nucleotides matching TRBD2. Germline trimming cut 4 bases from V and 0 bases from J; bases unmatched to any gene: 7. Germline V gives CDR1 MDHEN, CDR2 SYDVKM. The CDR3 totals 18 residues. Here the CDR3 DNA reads TGTGCCAGCAGTTCCCTAGCGGGAGGGGATCTAGCCAAAAACATTCAGTACTTC. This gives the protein CASSSLAGGDLAKNIQYF.

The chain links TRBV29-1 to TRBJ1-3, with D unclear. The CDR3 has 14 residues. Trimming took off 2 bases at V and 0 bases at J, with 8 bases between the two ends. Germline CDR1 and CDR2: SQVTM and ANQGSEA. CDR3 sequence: CSVEPGNSGNTIYF. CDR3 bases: TGCAGCGTTGAACCGGGTAACTCTGGAAACACCATATATTTT.

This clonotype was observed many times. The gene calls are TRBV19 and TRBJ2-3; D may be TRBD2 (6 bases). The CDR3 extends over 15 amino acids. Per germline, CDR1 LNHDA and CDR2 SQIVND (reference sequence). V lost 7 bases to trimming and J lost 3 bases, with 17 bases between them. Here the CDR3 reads CASTPRRERTDTQYF. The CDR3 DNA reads TGTGCCAGTACCCCCCGACGGGAGAGGACAGATACGCAGTATTTT.

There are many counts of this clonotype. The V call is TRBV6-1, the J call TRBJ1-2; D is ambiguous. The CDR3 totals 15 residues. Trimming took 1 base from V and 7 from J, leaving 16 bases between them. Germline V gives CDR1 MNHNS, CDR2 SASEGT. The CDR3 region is CASSEVLGEVFGYTF. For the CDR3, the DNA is TGTGCCAGCAGTGAAGTACTCGGGGAGGTCTTTGGCTACACCTTC.

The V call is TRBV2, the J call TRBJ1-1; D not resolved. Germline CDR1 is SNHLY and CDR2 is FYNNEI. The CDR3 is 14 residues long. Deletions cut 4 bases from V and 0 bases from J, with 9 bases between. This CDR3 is CASSVGPMNTEAFF. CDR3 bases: TGTGCCAGCAGTGTAGGGCCCATGAACACTGAAGCTTTCTTT.

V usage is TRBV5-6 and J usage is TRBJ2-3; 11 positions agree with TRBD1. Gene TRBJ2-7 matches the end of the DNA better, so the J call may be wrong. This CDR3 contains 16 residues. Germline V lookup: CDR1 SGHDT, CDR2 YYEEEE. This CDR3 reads CASSADGQGAAYEQYF. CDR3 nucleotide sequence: TGTGCCAGCAGCGCGGACGGACAGGGGGCGGCCTACGAGCAGTACTTC.

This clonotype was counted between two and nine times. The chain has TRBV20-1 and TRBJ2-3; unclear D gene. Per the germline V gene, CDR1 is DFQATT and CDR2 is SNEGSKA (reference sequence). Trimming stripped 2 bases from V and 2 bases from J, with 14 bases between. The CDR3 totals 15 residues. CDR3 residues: CSARSSRTATDTQYF. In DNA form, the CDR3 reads TGCAGTGCTAGAAGTAGCCGAACAGCCACAGATACGCAGTATTTT.